This TCR beta chain is drawn from a study of beta chain features in type 1 diabetes. Study-level results: Sequencing used cDNA, and cells with high TCR expression could therefore be over-represented.

This clone occurred a few times. Its antigen remains unknown. The CDR3 has 15 amino acids. The V end lost 0 bases, the J end lost 7 bases, and 11 bases lay between the germline ends. CDR1 is SGHRS, CDR2 YFSETQ, per germline. The study reverse transcribed the entire isolated RNA, so it sequenced expressed TCRB transcripts. Method: immunoSEQ multiplex PCR; TCRdb's copy keeps in-frame clones and lacks some. The sample shows some 150,000 clones, more than 9% of them seen only once. The sequenced sample consisted of naive CD4+ T cells from blood. The receptor comes from a man aged 18 to 29 in good health. The rearrangement uses TRBV5-1 and TRBJ1-6; D may be TRBD1 (5 bases). The CDR3 region is CASSLGGTANSPLHF. The DNA of the CDR3 is TGCGCCAGCAGCTTGGGCGGGACGGCAAATTCACCCCTCCACTTT. The full variable domain, in which reference TRBV5-1 and TRBJ1-6 provide the parts outside the CDR3, is KAGVTQTPRYLIKTRGQQVTLSCSPISGHRSVSWYQQTPGQGLQFLFEYFSETQRNKGNFPGRFSGRQFSNSRSEMNVSTLELGDSALYLCASSLGGTANSPLHFGNGTRLTVT.